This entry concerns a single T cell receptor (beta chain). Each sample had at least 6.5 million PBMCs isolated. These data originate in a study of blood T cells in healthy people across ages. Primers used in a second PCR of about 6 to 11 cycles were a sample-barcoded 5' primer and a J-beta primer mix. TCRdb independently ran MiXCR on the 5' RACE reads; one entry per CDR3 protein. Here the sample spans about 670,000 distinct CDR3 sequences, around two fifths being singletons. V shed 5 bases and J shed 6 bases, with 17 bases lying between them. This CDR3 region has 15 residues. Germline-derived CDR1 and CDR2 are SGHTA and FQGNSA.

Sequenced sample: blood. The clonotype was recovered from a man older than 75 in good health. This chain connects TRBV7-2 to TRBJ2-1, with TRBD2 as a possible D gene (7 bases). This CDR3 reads CASSRREGGTNEQFF. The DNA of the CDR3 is TGTGCCAGCAGCCGCAGGGAGGGGGGTACCAATGAGCAGTTCTTC.